This is a list of T cell receptor beta chains from one sample in a study of blood T cell repertoires in COVID-19. Measured with immunoSEQ multiplex PCR; TCRdb has only the in-frame clones, and not every one. The table shows fewer than 350,000 clones, with about nine tenths occurring only once. What was sequenced was PBMCs or T cells enriched from blood (not recorded which). Receptor source: a middle-aged woman with acute COVID-19. Each CDR3 is given with its conserved first and last residue. A D gene is named only where the DNA matches it firmly. The size field is filled for only some rows; it gives once, few, many or a size class.

j_call,d_call,clone_size,v_call,cdr3_aa,cdr3_nt
TRBJ1-1,TRBD1,-,TRBV14,CASSGQGHAEAFF,TGTGCCAGCAGCGGACAGGGTCACGCTGAAGCTTTCTTT
TRBJ2-3,TRBD2,-,TRBV5-1,CASSLEGGAGYADTQYF,TGCGCCAGCAGCTTGGAGGGAGGAGCGGGGTATGCAGATACGCAGTATTTT
TRBJ2-7,-,-,TRBV21-1,CASSRLFSSYEQYF,TGTGCCAGCAGTAGACTCTTCAGCTCCTACGAGCAGTACTTC
TRBJ2-7,-,few,TRBV5-6,CASSLTGFANEQYF,TGTGCCAGCAGCTTGACAGGGTTTGCCAACGAGCAGTACTTC
TRBJ1-3,-,-,TRBV21-1,CASSKAGGGPAIPGNTIYF,TGTGCCAGCAGCAAAGCGGGAGGGGGACCTGCGATCCCTGGAAACACCATATATTTT
TRBJ2-7,TRBD1,-,TRBV7-2,CASSSWTGPTYEQYF,TGTGCCAGCAGCTCCTGGACAGGGCCCACCTACGAGCAGTACTTC
TRBJ2-6,TRBD1,-,TRBV25-1,CASSGATGLTGANVLTF,TGTGCCAGCAGTGGGGCGACAGGGCTCACTGGGGCCAACGTCCTGACTTTC
TRBJ2-2,-,few,TRBV4-1,CASSQYLVSPGNIGELFF,TGCGCCAGCAGCCAATACCTTGTGAGCCCGGGGAACATCGGGGAGCTGTTTTTT
TRBJ2-1,TRBD2,-,TRBV7-8,CASSPLSIAGTSYNEQFF,TGTGCCAGCAGCCCCCTCTCCATAGCGGGAACCTCCTACAATGAGCAGTTCTTC
TRBJ2-1,TRBD2,-,TRBV10-3,CAISEGLAGHEQFF,TGTGCCATCAGTGAGGGACTAGCGGGGCATGAGCAGTTCTTC
TRBJ2-5,-,-,TRBV7-9,CASSLGDPRGETQYF,TGTGCCAGCAGCTTAGGCGACCCTCGCGGGGAGACCCAGTACTTC
TRBJ2-7,-,few,TRBV4-1,CASSQRTGQAYEQYF,TGCGCCAGCAGCCAAAGAACGGGACAAGCCTACGAGCAGTACTTC
TRBJ2-6,-,once,TRBV5-1,CASSMGPSGANVLTF,TGCGCCAGCAGCATGGGGCCCTCTGGGGCCAACGTCCTGACTTTC
TRBJ2-5,-,once,TRBV2,CASSEAGGTPGTQYF,TGTGCCAGCAGTGAAGCGGGCGGGACTCCGGGGACCCAGTACTTC
TRBJ1-1,-,-,TRBV29-1,CSVENRRDTEAFF,TGCAGCGTTGAAAACAGGAGGGACACTGAAGCTTTCTTT
TRBJ1-4,-,-,TRBV2,CASSPGGYHEKLFF,TGTGCCAGCTCCCCGGGAGGGTATCACGAAAAACTGTTTTTT
TRBJ2-7,TRBD2,-,TRBV4-3,CASSQGRGGLAEGQYF,TGCGCCAGCAGCCAAGGAAGGGGCGGGCTAGCGGAGGGGCAGTACTTC
TRBJ2-3,TRBD2,-,TRBV24-1,CATGVGAGVINTQYF,TGTGCCACCGGAGTAGGAGCGGGAGTAATAAATACGCAGTATTTT
TRBJ2-7,-,-,TRBV6-1,CASSGSRGRPSSYEQYF,TGTGCCAGCAGTGGTAGCAGAGGGAGGCCGAGCTCCTACGAGCAGTACTTC
TRBJ2-1,TRBD1,-,TRBV28,CASSLGSGQPLREQFF,TGTGCCAGCAGTCTGGGCTCGGGACAGCCCCTACGAGAGCAGTTCTTC
TRBJ2-6,TRBD1,-,TRBV7-9,CASSANLGQEDSGANVLTF,TGTGCCAGCAGCGCTAACTTGGGACAGGAAGACTCTGGGGCCAACGTCCTGACTTTC
TRBJ1-6,TRBD1,-,TRBV19,CASSARTGDSPLHF,TGTGCCAGTAGTGCCCGGACAGGGGATTCACCCCTCCACTTT
TRBJ1-5,-,-,TRBV18,CASSPPNSNQPQHF,TGTGCCAGCTCACCACCCAATAGCAATCAGCCCCAGCATTTT
TRBJ2-7,TRBD2,-,TRBV4-1,CASSQDQGLAGAYEQYF,TGCGCCAGCAGCCAAGACCAGGGACTAGCGGGAGCGTACGAGCAGTACTTC
TRBJ1-2,-,once,TRBV4-2,CASRPTDRYDYGYTF,TGTGCCAGCAGACCCACCGACAGGTACGACTATGGCTACACCTTC
TRBJ1-6,TRBD1,-,TRBV2,CASRTGLSYNSPLHF,TGTGCCAGCAGGACAGGGCTGTCCTATAATTCACCCCTCCACTTT
TRBJ2-3,-,-,TRBV2,CASSSSRFDGVDPDTQYF,TGTGCCAGCAGTAGTTCCCGGTTCGACGGGGTCGATCCAGATACGCAGTATTTT
TRBJ1-5,TRBD1,-,TRBV3-1/TRBV3-2,CASSKGDRFSNQPQHF,TGTGCCAGCAGCAAGGGGGACAGATTTAGCAATCAGCCCCAGCATTTT
TRBJ2-1,TRBD2,-,TRBV2,CASREAGLAGPPHYNEQFF,TGTGCCAGCAGGGAGGCGGGACTAGCGGGTCCACCCCACTACAATGAGCAGTTCTTC
TRBJ2-5,-,-,TRBV20-1,CSAEGGETQYF,TGCAGTGCTGAGGGTGGGGAGACCCAGTACTTC
TRBJ2-7,-,-,TRBV5-1,CASSFDQGIQYF,TGCGCCAGCAGCTTCGATCAGGGGATTCAGTACTTC
TRBJ2-3,TRBD2,once,TRBV5-4,CASSLGSSGPSTDTQYF,TGTGCCAGCAGCTTGGGGTCTAGCGGCCCGAGCACAGATACGCAGTATTTT
TRBJ1-5,-,once,TRBV6-2/TRBV6-3,CASSYRGQGNQPQHF,TGTGCCAGCAGTTACCGAGGGCAGGGCAATCAGCCCCAGCATTTT
TRBJ1-3,-,-,TRBV28,CASSLWGGFGNTIYF,TGTGCCAGCAGTTTATGGGGAGGGTTTGGAAACACCATATATTTT
TRBJ2-3,-,-,TRBV5-1,CASSLGRDTDTQYF,TGCGCCAGCAGCTTGGGCAGGGACACAGATACGCAGTATTTT
TRBJ2-3,-,-,TRBV9,CASSVGGRGYTDTQYF,TGTGCCAGCAGCGTAGGTGGCAGGGGTTACACAGATACGCAGTATTTT
TRBJ1-5,TRBD1,-,TRBV7-9,CASSSADRGHQPQHF,TGTGCCAGCAGCTCCGCAGACAGGGGCCATCAGCCCCAGCATTTT
TRBJ2-5,-,few,TRBV9,CASSVAGSTETQYF,TGTGCCAGCAGCGTAGCGGGGTCTACGGAGACCCAGTACTTC
TRBJ2-1,TRBD2,-,TRBV6-4,CASSGLAGGPSNEQFF,TGTGCCAGCAGTGGACTAGCGGGAGGGCCCTCAAATGAGCAGTTCTTC
TRBJ2-7,TRBD2,-,TRBV4-3,CASSRDRAGEFYEQYF,TGCGCCAGCAGTCGAGATAGAGCGGGAGAATTCTACGAGCAGTACTTC
TRBJ2-1,-,-,TRBV6-5,CASSDAGAYNEQFF,TGTGCCAGCAGCGACGCGGGGGCTTACAATGAGCAGTTCTTC
TRBJ1-4,-,-,TRBV19,CASSIRGPNEKLFF,TGTGCCAGTAGTATCAGGGGACCTAATGAAAAACTGTTTTTT
TRBJ2-3,-,-,TRBV30,CAWSRQPNTDTQYF,TGTGCCTGGAGCAGACAGCCCAACACAGATACGCAGTATTTT
TRBJ1-6,-,-,TRBV11-3,CASSFRADSPLHF,TGTGCCAGCAGCTTCAGGGCGGATTCACCCCTCCACTTT
TRBJ1-5,TRBD1,-,TRBV24-1,CATSDGTAPGAYSNQPQHF,TGTGCCACCAGTGATGGGACAGCGCCGGGGGCATATAGCAATCAGCCCCAGCATTTT
TRBJ2-2,TRBD2,-,TRBV25-1,CASNRGESGELFF,TGTGCCAGTAACCGGGGGGAGAGCGGGGAGCTGTTTTTT
TRBJ1-5,TRBD1,-,TRBV18,CASSRDLTGTTSNQPQHF,TGTGCCAGCTCACGGGACTTGACAGGGACCACTAGCAATCAGCCCCAGCATTTT
TRBJ2-3,-,few,TRBV11-2,CASSLDPAGTDTQYF,TGTGCCAGCAGCTTAGATCCGGCAGGGACAGATACGCAGTATTTT
TRBJ2-5,-,-,TRBV7-2,CASSKREETQYF,TGTGCCAGCAGCAAGCGCGAGGAGACCCAGTACTTC
TRBJ2-1,TRBD1,-,TRBV6-5,CASTRGSYNEQFF,TGTGCCAGCACCAGGGGGTCCTACAATGAGCAGTTCTTC
TRBJ1-4,-,-,TRBV28,CASRDSSDEKLFF,TGTGCCAGCAGGGACAGTAGCGATGAAAAACTGTTTTTT
TRBJ1-2,-,-,TRBV2,CASIQQGRSYGYTF,TGTGCCAGCATCCAACAGGGCCGCAGCTATGGCTACACCTTC
TRBJ1-1,TRBD1,-,TRBV6-5,CASSYSGTGDTEAFF,TGTGCCAGCAGTTACTCGGGGACAGGCGATACTGAAGCTTTCTTT
TRBJ2-5,-,-,TRBV5-1,CASSTTGSGKTQYF,TGCGCCAGCAGCACTACAGGGAGTGGAAAGACCCAGTACTTC
TRBJ2-2,TRBD1,-,TRBV4-3,CASSQADRGGELFF,TGCGCCAGCAGCCAGGCTGACAGGGGCGGGGAGCTGTTTTTT
TRBJ2-4,TRBD2,-,TRBV15,CATSRDEAGKNIQYF,TGTGCCACCAGCAGAGATGAAGCGGGGAAAAACATTCAGTACTTC